This T cell receptor beta chain was identified in a study of blood T cell repertoires in COVID-19. Background on the study: T cells, B-cell-depleted T cells, or PBMCs supplied cDNA or gDNA.

The protocol was immunoSEQ multiplex PCR, while the TCRdb copy is restricted to in-frame clones and leaves out a portion. There are 60,000 or so clones in the sample; about 89% occur only once, and over 1.5% lies in the top ten. The CDR3 sequence is 16 residues long. In germline, CDR1 is SGDLS, CDR2 YYNGEE. Trimming shortened V by 4 bases and J by 9 bases, and 23 bases separated the two germline ends. The sequencing sample was made of peripheral blood. The chain employs TRBV9 and TRBJ2-1; tentative D call: TRBD2 (8 bases). The receptor was isolated from a man aged 60-69 years with acute or convalescent COVID-19. CDR3 nucleotide sequence: TGTGCCAGCAGCTCCTTGACGGGAGGGGGCGCGGGTGAGCAGTTCTTC. Its translation is CASSSLTGGGAGEQFF.